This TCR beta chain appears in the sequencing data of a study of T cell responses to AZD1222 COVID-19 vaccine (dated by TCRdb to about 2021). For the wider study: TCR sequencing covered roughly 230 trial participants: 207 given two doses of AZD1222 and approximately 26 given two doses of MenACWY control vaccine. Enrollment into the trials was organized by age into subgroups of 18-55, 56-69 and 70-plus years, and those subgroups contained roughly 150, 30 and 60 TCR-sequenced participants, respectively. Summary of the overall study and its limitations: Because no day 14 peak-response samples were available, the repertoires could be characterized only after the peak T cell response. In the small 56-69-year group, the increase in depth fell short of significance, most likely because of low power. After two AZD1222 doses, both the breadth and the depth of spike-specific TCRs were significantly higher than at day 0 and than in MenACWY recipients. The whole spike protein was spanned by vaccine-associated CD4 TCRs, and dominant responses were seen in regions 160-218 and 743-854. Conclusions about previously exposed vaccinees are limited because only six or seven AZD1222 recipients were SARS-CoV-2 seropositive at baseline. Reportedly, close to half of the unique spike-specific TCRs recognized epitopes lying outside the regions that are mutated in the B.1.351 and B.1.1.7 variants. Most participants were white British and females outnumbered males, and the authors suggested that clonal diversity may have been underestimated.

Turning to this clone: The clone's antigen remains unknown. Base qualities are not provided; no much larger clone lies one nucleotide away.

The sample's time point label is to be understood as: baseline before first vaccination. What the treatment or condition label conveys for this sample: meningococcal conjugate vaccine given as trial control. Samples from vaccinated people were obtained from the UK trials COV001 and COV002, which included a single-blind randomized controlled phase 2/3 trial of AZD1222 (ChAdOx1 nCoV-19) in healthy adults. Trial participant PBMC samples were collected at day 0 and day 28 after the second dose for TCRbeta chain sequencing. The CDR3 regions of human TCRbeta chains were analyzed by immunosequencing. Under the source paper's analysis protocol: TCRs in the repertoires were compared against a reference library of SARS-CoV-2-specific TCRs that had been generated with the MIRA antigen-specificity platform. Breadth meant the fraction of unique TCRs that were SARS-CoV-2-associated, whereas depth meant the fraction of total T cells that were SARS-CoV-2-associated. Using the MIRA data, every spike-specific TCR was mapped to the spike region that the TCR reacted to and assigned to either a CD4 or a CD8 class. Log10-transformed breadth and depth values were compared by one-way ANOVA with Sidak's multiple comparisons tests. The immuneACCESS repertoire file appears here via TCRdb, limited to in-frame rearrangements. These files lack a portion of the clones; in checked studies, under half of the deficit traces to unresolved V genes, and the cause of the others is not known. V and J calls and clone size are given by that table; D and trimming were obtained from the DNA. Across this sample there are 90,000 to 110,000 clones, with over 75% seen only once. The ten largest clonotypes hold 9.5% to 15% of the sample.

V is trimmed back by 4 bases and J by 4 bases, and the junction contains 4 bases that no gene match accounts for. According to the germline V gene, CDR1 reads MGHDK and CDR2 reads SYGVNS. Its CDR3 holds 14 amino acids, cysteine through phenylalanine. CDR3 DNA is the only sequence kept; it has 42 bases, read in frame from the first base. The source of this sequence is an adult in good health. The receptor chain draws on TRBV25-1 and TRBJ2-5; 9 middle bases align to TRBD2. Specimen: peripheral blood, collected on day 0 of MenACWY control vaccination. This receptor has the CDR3 CASSGSGGPETQYF. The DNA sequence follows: TGTGCCAGCAGTGGTAGCGGGGGACCAGAGACCCAGTACTTC.